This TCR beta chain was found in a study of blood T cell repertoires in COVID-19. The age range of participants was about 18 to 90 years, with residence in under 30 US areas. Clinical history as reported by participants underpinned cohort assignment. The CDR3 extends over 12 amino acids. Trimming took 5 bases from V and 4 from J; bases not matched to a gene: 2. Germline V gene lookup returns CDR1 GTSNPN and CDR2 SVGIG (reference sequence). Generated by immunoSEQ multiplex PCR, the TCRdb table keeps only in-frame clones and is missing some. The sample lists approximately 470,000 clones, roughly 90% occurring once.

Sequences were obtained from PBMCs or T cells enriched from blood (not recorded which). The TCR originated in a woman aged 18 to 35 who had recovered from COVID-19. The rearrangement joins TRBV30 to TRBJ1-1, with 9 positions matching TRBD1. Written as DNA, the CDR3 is TGTGCCTGGTCGGACAGGGGCACTGAAGCTTTCTTT. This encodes CAWSDRGTEAFF.